This TCR beta chain was sequenced during a study of vaccination effects on CD4 cells after COVID-19. As for the study in general: Participants completed two doses of the BNT162b2 or mRNA-1273 vaccine. A couple of convalescent patients each provided a sample, at 16 days and at one week before vaccination.

Turning to this clone: Its antigen is still unknown.

Measured with immunoSEQ multiplex PCR; TCRdb has only the in-frame clones, and not every one. The sample lists roughly 70,000 clones, more than 65% occurring once. Expansion of antigen-specific CD4+ T cells with viral peptide pools was carried out by the ViraFEST assay before sequencing. Following an approximately 11-day culture, CD4+ T cells were purified. From March to December 2020, the person had a SARS-CoV-2 infection that was confirmed by PCR. Every well housed around 2 million PBMC, which grew in culture alongside 10 IU/ml IL-2 and around 9.8 ug/ml peptides. Sequencing was performed on CD4+ T cells from PBMCs cultured with HIV peptides, taken before COVID-19 vaccination. Subset of the sample: HIV-1 Nef peptide pool negative control/reference culture. The receptor's source is a human donor who had a prior SARS-CoV-2 infection.

Written as DNA, the CDR3 is TGTGCCAGTAGTATAGTCCTAGCCAACAATGAGCAGTTCTTC. Its protein product is CASSIVLANNEQFF. The chain employs TRBV19 and TRBJ2-1; D is possibly TRBD2 (5 bases). Trimming pared 1 base from V and 5 bases from J, leaving 9 bases between. The CDR3 spans 14 residues. Germline V gene lookup returns CDR1 LNHDA and CDR2 SQIVND (reference sequence).